The next 5 T cell receptor beta chains were all read from a single sample in a study of T cell responses to AZD1222 COVID-19 vaccine. Sequenced by immunoSEQ multiplex PCR; TCRdb stores in-frame clones only, minus some. The sample comprises some 130,000 clones, 91% of which are singletons, and roughly 3% rests with the top ten. Sequences were derived from peripheral blood, sampled on day 0 of AZD1222 vaccination. The receptors originated from an adult in good health.

The V gene is TRBV5-1, the J gene TRBJ2-1; 8 positions agree with TRBD1. Germline-derived CDR1 and CDR2 are SGHRS and YFSETQ. The junction had 1 base not matched to a gene; V was cut back by 3 bases and J by 8 bases. The CDR3 covers 12 residues. The CDR3 region has the DNA TGCGCCAGCAGCTCACAGGGGGATGAGCAGTTCTTC. It is translated as CASSSQGDEQFF.

The gene calls are TRBV24-1 and TRBJ2-7, with 9 bases identical to TRBD1. The CDR3 loop spans 15 amino acids. After removal of 2 bases from V and 5 bases from J, the junction contained 6 bases not matched to a gene. Per the germline V gene, CDR1 is KGHDR and CDR2 is SFDVKD. In DNA, the CDR3 is TGTGCCACCAGTGATTCCGGGACAGGGAACGACGAGCAGTACTTC. This sequence encodes CATSDSGTGNDEQYF.

The V and J genes are TRBV27 and TRBJ2-1; 14 bases align to TRBD2. This CDR3 is 15 amino acids long. Trimming cost V 4 bases and J 9 bases; bases outside gene matches: 5. Germline CDR1 reads MNHEY; CDR2 reads SMNVEV (reference sequence). The CDR3 sequence: CASSSGTSGSSEQFF. CDR3 coding DNA: TGTGCCAGCAGTTCCGGGACTAGCGGGAGTAGTGAGCAGTTCTTC.

The rearrangement joins TRBV18 to TRBJ1-4; D is undetermined. V gave up 4 bases and J gave up 0 bases, with 9 bases separating them. Germline V gene sequence: CDR1 KGHSH, CDR2 LQKENI. The CDR3 has 15 residues. The CDR3 loop is CASSQLPATNEKLFF. The CDR3 nucleotides are TGTGCCAGCTCACAGTTACCAGCAACTAATGAAAAACTGTTTTTT.

This clone has a single count. V gene TRBV6-2 or TRBV6-3 combines with J gene TRBJ2-2, with 14 positions matching TRBD2. The trim removed 2 bases at V and 4 bases at J, leaving 9 bases unmatched. The CDR3 has 19 residues. Germline V CDR1 and CDR2: MNHEY, SVGEGT. CDR3 region: CASSYLPGLAGVGTGELFF. In DNA, the CDR3 is TGTGCCAGCAGTTACCTTCCGGGACTAGCGGGAGTCGGCACCGGGGAGCTGTTTTTT.